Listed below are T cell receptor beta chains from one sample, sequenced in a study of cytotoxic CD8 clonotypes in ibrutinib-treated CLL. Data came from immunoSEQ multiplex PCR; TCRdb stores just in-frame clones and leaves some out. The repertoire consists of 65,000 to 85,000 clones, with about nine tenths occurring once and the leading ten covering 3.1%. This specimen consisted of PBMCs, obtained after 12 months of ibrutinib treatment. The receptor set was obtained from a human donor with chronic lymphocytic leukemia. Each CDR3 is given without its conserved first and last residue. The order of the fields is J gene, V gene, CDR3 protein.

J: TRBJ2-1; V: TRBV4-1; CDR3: ASSQGTDHNEQF
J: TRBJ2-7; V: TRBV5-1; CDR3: ASKSGTSAYEQY
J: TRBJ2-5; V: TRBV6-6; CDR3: ASSYWGQGAGETQY
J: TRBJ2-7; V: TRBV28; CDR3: ASSPPGSYEQY
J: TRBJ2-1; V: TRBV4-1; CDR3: ASSQVLGLAGGLNEQF
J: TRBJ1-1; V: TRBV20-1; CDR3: SALAGLEAF
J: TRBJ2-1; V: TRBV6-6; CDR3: ASSYGRTGSNEQF
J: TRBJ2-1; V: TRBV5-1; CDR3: ASSLALAANNEQF
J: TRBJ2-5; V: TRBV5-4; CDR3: ASSLSGRGETQY
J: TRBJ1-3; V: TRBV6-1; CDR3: ASSELEHSNTIY
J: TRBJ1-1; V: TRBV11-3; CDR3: ASSPRHSQGTEAF
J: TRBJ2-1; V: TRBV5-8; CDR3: ASSLSQLDNNEQF
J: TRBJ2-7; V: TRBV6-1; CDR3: ASSKTGTGFYEQY
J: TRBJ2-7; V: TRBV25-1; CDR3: ASRGTEKYEQY
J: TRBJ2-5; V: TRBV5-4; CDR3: ASSKSSSGAFGETQY
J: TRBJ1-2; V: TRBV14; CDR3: ASSQVIQGGNYGYT
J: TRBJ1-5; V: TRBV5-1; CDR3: ASSLGYNQPQH
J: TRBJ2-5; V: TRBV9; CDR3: ASSTGVEETQY
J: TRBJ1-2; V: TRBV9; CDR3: ASSVGSGEVYGYT
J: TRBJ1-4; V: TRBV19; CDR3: ASNDRDRTNEKLF
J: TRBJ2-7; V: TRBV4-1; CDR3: ASSTRDLYEQY
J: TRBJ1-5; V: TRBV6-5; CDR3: ASSPQVFSNQPQH
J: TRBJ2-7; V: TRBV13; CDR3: ASSPSGGEQY
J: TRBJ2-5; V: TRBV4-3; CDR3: ASSQEEGRAQY
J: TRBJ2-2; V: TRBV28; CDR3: ASSSLEAALGTGELF
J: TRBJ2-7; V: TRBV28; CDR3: ASSFGGPPYEQY
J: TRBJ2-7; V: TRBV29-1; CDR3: SVEGTGGHEQY
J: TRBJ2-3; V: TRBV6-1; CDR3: ASIDRGRADTQY
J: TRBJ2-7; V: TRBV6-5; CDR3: ASRNGLDEQY
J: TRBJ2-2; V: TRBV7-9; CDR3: ASSFGRDSNTGELF
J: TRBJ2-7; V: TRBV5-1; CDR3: ASSSDRGRREQY
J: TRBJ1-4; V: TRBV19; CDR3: ASREERYRDIGEKLF
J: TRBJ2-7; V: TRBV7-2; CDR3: ASSLKQGGLAFAYEQY
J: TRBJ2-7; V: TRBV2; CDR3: ASSRQGGLYEQY
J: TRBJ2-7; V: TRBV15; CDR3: ASGIRGNYEQY
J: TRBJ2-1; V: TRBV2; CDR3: ASNPDRGSGEQF
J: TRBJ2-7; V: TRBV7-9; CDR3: ASSSIGGSGEQY
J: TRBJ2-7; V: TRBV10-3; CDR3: ATETQGYEQY
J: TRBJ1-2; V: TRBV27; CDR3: ASSLPGAGYT
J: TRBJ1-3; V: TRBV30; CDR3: ALTGKAGNTIY
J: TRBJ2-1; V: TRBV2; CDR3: ASSLASGEF
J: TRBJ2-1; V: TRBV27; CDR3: ASSLRTSNEQF
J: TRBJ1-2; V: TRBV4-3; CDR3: ASSQDTGSYGYT
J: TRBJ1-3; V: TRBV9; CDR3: ASSVEGARADTIY
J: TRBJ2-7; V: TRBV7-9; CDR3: ASSFAGTDSEQY
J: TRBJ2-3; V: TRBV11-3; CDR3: ASSLDSWSRTDTQY
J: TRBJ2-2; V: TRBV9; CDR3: ASSVRPGLASSGELF
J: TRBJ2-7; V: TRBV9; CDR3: ASSVEHVGDAYEQY
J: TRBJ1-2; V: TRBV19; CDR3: ASTDIRLRAPAGSNYGYT
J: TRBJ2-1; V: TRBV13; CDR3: ASSQGARVNEQF